This T cell receptor (beta chain) was obtained from a study of cytotoxic CD8 clonotypes in ibrutinib-treated CLL. As for the study in general: Patients attained some 24 partial and 2 complete responses; at median approximately 68 months, roughly 15 remained remitted while approximately twelve progressed.

Trimming cost V 4 bases and J 4 bases; bases outside gene matches: 4. CDR1 is SEHNR and CDR2 is FQNEAQ in the germline V gene (reference sequence). The CDR3 has 16 amino acids. TCRdb's copy holds only in-frame clones and misses some; the assay was immunoSEQ multiplex PCR. The profile shows about 140,000 clones, 80% of them singletons. Sample: PBMCs, taken after 36 months of ibrutinib treatment. This chain joins TRBV7-9 and TRBJ2-3; 14 bases are shared with TRBD2. The sequence derives from a human donor with chronic lymphocytic leukemia. The CDR3 is CASSSRTSGGPDTQYF. CDR3 in DNA: TGTGCCAGCAGCTCTCGGACTAGCGGGGGGCCAGATACGCAGTATTTT.